This entry concerns a single T cell receptor (beta chain). TCR beta CDR3 region amplification was performed from RNA transcripts. HTBI primers were employed in a first-round RT-PCR of the TCR CDR3. TCRdb re-called the multiplex PCR reads through MiXCR, storing one row per CDR3 protein. The sample consists of about 520,000 distinct CDR3 sequences, about 20% of them appearing once. The data derive from a study of T cells in Graves' hyperthyroidism and ophthalmopathy. No progression to ophthalmopathy during 18 months of follow-up defined stable disease. Disease duration under 2 months; hyperthyroidism patients were aged 18 to 65. Exclusions: uncontrolled infection, other autoimmune disease, pregnancy, lactation. The sequence derives from a man between 18 and 35 years old with Graves' hyperthyroidism. Sequenced material: blood.

CDR3 sequence reads: CASSQDRGGDRPQHF. The DNA of the CDR3 is TGCGCCAGCAGCCAAGATAGGGGGGGGGATCGGCCCCAGCATTTT. This sequence joins TRBV4-1 and TRBJ1-5; possibly TRBD1 for D (6 bases). Trimming removed 0 bases from V and 9 bases from J, with 15 bases in between. Per the germline V gene, CDR1 is MGHRA and CDR2 is YSYEKL. This CDR3 region has 15 residues.